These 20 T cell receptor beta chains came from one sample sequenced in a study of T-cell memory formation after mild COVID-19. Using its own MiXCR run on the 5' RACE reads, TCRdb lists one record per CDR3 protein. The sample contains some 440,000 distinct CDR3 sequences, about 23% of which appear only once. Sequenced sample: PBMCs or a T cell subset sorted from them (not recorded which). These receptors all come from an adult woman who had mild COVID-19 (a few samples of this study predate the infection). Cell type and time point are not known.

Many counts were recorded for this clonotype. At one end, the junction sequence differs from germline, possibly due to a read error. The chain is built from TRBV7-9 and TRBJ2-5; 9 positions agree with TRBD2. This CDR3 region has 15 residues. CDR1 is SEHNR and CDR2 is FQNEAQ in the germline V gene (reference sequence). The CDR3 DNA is TGTGCCAGCAGTTTAGGGCTAGCGGGACGGGAGACCCAGTACTTC. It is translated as CASSLGLAGRETQYF.

The CDR3 DNA follows: TGTGCCAGCACCTCGGCGTACGGCTACGAGCAGTACTTC. Translation: CASTSAYGYEQYF. The chain couples TRBV12-3 or TRBV12-4 to TRBJ2-7; D ambiguous. Trimming took 7 bases from V and 3 from J, leaving 13 bases between them. The CDR3 spans 13 residues.

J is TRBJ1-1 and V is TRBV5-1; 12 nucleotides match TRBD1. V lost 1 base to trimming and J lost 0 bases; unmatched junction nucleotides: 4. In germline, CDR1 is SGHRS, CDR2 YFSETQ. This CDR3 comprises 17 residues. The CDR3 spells CASSLRDRGRVNTEAFF. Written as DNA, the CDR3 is TGCGCCAGCAGCTTGAGGGACAGGGGGCGGGTGAACACTGAAGCTTTCTTT. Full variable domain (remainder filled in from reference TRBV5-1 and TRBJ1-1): KAGVTQTPRYLIKTRGQQVTLSCSPISGHRSVSWYQQTPGQGLQFLFEYFSETQRNKGNFPGRFSGRQFSNSRSEMNVSTLELGDSALYLCASSLRDRGRVNTEAFFGQGTRLTVV.

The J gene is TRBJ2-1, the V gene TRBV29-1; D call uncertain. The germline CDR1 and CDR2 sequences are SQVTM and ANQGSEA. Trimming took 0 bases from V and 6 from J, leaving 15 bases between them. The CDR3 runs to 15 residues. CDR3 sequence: CSVEDDYTNVNEQFF. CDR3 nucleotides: TGCAGCGTTGAAGATGATTACACGAACGTCAATGAGCAGTTCTTC.

For the CDR3, the DNA is TGTGCCAGCAGCTTAGGGGATGGCGGGTATACGCAGTATTTT. It is translated as CASSLGDGGYTQYF. The J gene is TRBJ2-3, the V gene TRBV7-2; maybe TRBD2 (5 bases). The CDR3 covers 14 residues. With 1 base removed from V and 7 bases from J, the gap between germline ends came to 12 bases. Germline V CDR1 and CDR2: SGHTA, FQGNSA.

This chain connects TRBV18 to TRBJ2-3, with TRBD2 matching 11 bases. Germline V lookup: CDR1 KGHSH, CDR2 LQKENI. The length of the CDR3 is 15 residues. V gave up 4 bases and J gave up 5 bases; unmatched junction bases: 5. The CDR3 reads CASSLLTSGEDTQYF. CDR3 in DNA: TGTGCCAGCTCACTCCTGACTAGCGGGGAAGATACGCAGTATTTT.

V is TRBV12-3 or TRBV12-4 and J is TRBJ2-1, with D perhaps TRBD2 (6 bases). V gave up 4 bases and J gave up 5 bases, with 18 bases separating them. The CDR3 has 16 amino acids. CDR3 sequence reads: CASSSLSGPGDNEQFF. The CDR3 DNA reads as TGTGCCAGCAGTTCCCTTAGCGGTCCTGGGGACAATGAGCAGTTCTTC.

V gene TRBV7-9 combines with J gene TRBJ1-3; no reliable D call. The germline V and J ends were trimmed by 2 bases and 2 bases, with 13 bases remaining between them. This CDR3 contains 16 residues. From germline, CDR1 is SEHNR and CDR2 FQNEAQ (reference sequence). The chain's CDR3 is CASSLRIPNPGNTIYF. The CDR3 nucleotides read TGTGCCAGCAGCTTACGTATACCGAACCCTGGAAACACCATATATTTT.

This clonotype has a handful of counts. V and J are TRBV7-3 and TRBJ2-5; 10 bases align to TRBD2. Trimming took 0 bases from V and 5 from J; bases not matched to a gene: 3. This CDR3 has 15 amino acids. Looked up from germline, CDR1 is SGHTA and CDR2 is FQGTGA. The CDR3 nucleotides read TGTGCCAGCAGCTTAACTCTGACTAGCGGGGAGACCCAGTACTTC. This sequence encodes CASSLTLTSGETQYF. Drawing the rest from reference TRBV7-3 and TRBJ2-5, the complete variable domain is GAGVSQTPSNKVTEKGKYVELRCDPISGHTALYWYRQSLGQGPEFLIYFQGTGAADDSGLPNDRFFAVRPEGSVSTLKIQRTERGDSAVYLCASSLTLTSGETQYFGPGTRLLVL.

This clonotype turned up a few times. CDR3 protein: CASRWSLKETQYF. The CDR3 nucleotides read TGTGCCAGCAGATGGAGTTTGAAAGAGACCCAGTACTTC. The V call is TRBV7-2, the J call TRBJ2-5; D is unresolved. Germline CDR1 SGHTA, CDR2 FQGNSA. The CDR3 consists of 13 residues. With 6 bases removed from V and 3 bases from J, the gap between germline ends came to 11 bases.

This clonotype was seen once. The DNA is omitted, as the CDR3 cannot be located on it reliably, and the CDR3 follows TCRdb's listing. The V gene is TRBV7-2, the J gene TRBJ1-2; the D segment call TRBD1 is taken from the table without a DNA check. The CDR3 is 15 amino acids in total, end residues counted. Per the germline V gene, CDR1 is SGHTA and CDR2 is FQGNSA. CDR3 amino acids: CASSSFRARDHGYTF.

DNA for the CDR3: TGTGCCAGCAGACTATGGACAGGGCACAACGAGCAGTACTTC. Translating gives CASRLWTGHNEQYF. The gene calls are TRBV12-3 or TRBV12-4 and TRBJ2-7, with 8 nucleotides matching TRBD1. V lost 6 bases, J lost 5 bases, and 9 bases stayed unmatched. CDR3 length: 14 residues.

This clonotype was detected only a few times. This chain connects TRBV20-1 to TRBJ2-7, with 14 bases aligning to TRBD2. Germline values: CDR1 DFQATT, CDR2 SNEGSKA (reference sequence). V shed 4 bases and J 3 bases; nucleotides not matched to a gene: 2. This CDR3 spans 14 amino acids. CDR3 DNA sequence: TGCAGTGCTACGGGACTAGCGGGAGACTACGAGCAGTACTTC. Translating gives CSATGLAGDYEQYF.

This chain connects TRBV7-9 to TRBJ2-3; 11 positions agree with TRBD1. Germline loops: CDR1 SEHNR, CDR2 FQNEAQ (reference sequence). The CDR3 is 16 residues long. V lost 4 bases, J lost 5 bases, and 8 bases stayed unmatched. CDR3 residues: CASSYPRTGGVDTQYF. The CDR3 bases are TGTGCCAGCAGCTACCCCCGGACAGGGGGCGTAGATACGCAGTATTTT.

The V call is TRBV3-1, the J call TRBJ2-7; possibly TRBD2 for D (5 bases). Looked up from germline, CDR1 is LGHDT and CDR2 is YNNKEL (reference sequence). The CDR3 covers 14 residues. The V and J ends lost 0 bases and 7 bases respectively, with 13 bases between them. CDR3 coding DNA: TGTGCCAGCAGCCAAGATACGGGGTTGAAAGAGCAGTACTTC. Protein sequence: CASSQDTGLKEQYF.

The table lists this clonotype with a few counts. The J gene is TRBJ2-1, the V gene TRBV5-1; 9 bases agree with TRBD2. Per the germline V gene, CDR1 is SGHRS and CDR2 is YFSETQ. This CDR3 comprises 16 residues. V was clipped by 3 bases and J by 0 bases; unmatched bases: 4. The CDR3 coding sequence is TGCGCCAGCAGCTGGGGACTAGCCGGCTCCTACAATGAGCAGTTCTTC. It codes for CASSWGLAGSYNEQFF.

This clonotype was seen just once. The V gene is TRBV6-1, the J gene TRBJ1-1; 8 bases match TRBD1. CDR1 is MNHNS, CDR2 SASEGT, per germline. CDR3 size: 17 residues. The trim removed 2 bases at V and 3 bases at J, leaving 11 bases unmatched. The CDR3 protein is CASSERQGRPRDTEAFF. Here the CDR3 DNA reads TGTGCCAGCAGTGAAAGACAGGGGCGCCCGCGGGACACTGAAGCTTTCTTT.

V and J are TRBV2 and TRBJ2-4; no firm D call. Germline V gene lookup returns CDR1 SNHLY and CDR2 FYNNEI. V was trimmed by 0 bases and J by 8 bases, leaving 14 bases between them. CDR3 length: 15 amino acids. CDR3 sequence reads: CASSEAKTGTHIQYF. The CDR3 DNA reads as TGTGCCAGCAGTGAAGCTAAAACCGGAACGCACATTCAGTACTTC.

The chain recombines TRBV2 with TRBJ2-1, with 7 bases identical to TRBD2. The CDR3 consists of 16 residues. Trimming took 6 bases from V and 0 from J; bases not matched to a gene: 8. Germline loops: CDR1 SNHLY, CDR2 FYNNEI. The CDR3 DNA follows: TGTGCCAGCAGGGTAGCGGGCCAGAGCTCCTACAATGAGCAGTTCTTC. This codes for CASRVAGQSSYNEQFF.

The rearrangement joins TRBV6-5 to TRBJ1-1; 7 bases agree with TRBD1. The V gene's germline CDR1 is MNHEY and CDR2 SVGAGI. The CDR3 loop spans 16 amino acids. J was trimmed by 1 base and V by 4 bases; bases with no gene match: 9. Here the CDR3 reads CASSLSRGQKNTEAFF. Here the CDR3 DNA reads TGTGCCAGCAGTTTAAGTCGGGGACAGAAGAACACTGAAGCTTTCTTT.